This T cell receptor beta chain appears in the sequencing data of a study of T cell responses to AZD1222 COVID-19 vaccine. Study-wide points: Sampling that yielded the repertoires occurred only after the peak T cell response. Reports indicate that nearly half of spike-specific TCRs are directed at unmutated variant regions.

Of note for this clone: Its target is unknown.

The repertoire was sequenced with immunoSEQ multiplex PCR; TCRdb's copy has only in-frame clones and lacks some. The sample lists fewer than 110,000 clones, 70% to 90% occurring once. The sequence was collected from an adult in good health. The material sequenced was peripheral blood, taken on day 0 of AZD1222 vaccination.

The CDR3, as DNA: TGTGCCAGCGTCGGGACAGCAAACACTGAAGCTTTCTTT. Translated, it gives CASVGTANTEAFF. J is TRBJ1-1 and V is TRBV28, with TRBD1 identical over 7 bases. V gave up 8 bases and J gave up 2 bases; unmatched junction bases: 5. The CDR3 runs to 13 residues. Germline CDR1 MDHEN, CDR2 SYDVKM.